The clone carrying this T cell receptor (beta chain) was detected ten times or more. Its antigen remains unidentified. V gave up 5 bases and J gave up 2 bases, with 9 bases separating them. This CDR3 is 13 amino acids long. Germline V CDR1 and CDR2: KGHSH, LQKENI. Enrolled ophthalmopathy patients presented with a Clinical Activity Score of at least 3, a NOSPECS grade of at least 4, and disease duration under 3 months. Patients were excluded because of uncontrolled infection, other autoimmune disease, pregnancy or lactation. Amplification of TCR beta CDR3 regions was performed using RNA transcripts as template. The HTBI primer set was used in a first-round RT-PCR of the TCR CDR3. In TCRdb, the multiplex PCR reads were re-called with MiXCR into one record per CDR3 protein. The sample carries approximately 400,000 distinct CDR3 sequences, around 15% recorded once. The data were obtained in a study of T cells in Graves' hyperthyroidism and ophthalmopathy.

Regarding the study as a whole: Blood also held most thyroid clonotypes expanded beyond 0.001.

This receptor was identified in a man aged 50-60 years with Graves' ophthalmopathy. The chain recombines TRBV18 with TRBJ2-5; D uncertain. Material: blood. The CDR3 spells CASSALRQETQYF. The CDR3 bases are TGTGCCAGCTCAGCGCTACGGCAAGAGACCCAGTACTTC.